This T cell receptor beta chain was identified during a study of T cell responses to AZD1222 COVID-19 vaccine. Trimming shortened V by 6 bases and J by 6 bases, and 14 bases separated the two germline ends. The CDR3 runs to 12 residues. Germline CDR1 and CDR2: SQVTM and ANQGSEA. Broader study findings: Nearly half of spike-specific TCRs reportedly target unmutated variant regions. Recipients of two AZD1222 doses showed rising Spike-specific TCR breadth and depth.

The table lists this clone with a count of one. No antigen is known for it. The repertoire was sequenced with immunoSEQ multiplex PCR; TCRdb's copy has only in-frame clones and lacks some. The sample has tens of thousands of clones, 90% to 95% seen once; the top ten hold under 5%. The clonotype was recovered from an adult in good health. This chain links TRBV29-1 with TRBJ1-2, with a tentative D call TRBD1 (5 bases). Sequences were derived from peripheral blood, sampled on day 0 of MenACWY control vaccination. CDR3 DNA sequence: TGCAGCGTCCCCCGGGGGGGGGATGGCTACACCTTC. It yields the protein CSVPRGGDGYTF.